The 28 T cell receptor beta chains given below trace back to one sample, sequenced in a study of blood T cell repertoires in COVID-19 (TCRdb year 2020). Library preparation used the immunoSEQ multiplex PCR assay. Imported from immuneACCESS, the table was reduced by TCRdb to in-frame sequences with V and J called. These copies leave out some clones; in studies compared against another copy, an unresolved V gene accounts for under half, and the cause of the remainder is not known. The sample table lists 200,000 to 250,000 clones, around 80% of them with a count of one. The ten top clones hold roughly 7.8% of the sample. The sequencing input was peripheral blood. The receptor source for this set is a woman aged 80 or over with COVID-19, enrolled during active disease.

The V gene is TRBV2, the J gene TRBJ1-1, with D possibly being TRBD1 (5 bases). Per germline, CDR1 SNHLY and CDR2 FYNNEI. This CDR3 has 14 residues. The ends were cut back, 2 bases at V and 0 bases at J, with 7 bases in the middle. The CDR3 region is CASSERGMNTEAFF. As DNA, the CDR3 is TGTGCCAGCAGTGAAAGGGGAATGAACACTGAAGCTTTCTTT.

This chain uses TRBV18 with TRBJ1-5; 9 positions match TRBD1. V lost 4 bases to trimming and J lost 4 bases; unmatched junction nucleotides: 8. This CDR3 spans 16 amino acids. CDR1 is KGHSH, CDR2 LQKENI, per germline. The CDR3 DNA reads as TGTGCCAGCTCACGGGGGGGACAGGGAACAAATCAGCCCCAGCATTTT. Its translation: CASSRGGQGTNQPQHF.

The chain couples TRBV5-1 to TRBJ1-4; D is possibly TRBD1 (6 bases). Germline V gives CDR1 SGHRS, CDR2 YFSETQ. The germline V and J ends were trimmed by 0 bases and 8 bases, with 14 bases remaining between them. This CDR3 region has 15 residues. The DNA for the CDR3 is TGCGCCAGCAGCTTGGGGCATCAGGGGCAGGAAAAACTGTTTTTT. Protein product: CASSLGHQGQEKLFF.

The chain joins TRBV12-5 to TRBJ2-3; maybe TRBD1 (6 bases). The CDR3 spans 14 residues. The germline CDR1 and CDR2 sequences are LGHNT and FRNRAP. V was cut by 6 bases and J by 2 bases, with 12 bases left in between. The CDR3 nucleotides read TGTGCTAGTGGGCTGGACAGCACCACAGATACGCAGTATTTT. This translates into CASGLDSTTDTQYF.

Only a few counts were recorded for this clone. The chain carries TRBV3-1 (or the pseudogene TRBV3-2) and TRBJ1-1; 7 positions agree with TRBD1. Germline trimming cut 5 bases from V and 0 bases from J; bases unmatched to any gene: 0. Germline values: CDR1 LGHDT, CDR2 YNNKEL (reference sequence). This CDR3 region has 13 residues. CDR3 nucleotide sequence: TGTGCCAGCAGCGACAGGGTGAACACTGAAGCTTTCTTT. This gives the protein CASSDRVNTEAFF.

The table lists this clone with many counts. The chain couples TRBV5-1 to TRBJ2-2; weak D call: TRBD2 (7 bases). Germline V gene data show CDR1 as SGHRS and CDR2 as YFSETQ. CDR3 length: 16 residues. V lost 4 bases to trimming and J lost 6 bases, with 19 bases between them. The CDR3 region is CASSRGETGMAGELFF. The CDR3, as DNA: TGCGCCAGCAGCCGGGGGGAGACAGGCATGGCCGGGGAGCTGTTTTTT. The full variable domain, completed using reference TRBV5-1 and TRBJ2-2, is KAGVTQTPRYLIKTRGQQVTLSCSPISGHRSVSWYQQTPGQGLQFLFEYFSETQRNKGNFPGRFSGRQFSNSRSEMNVSTLELGDSALYLCASSRGETGMAGELFFGEGSRLTVL.

The chain is built from TRBV9 and TRBJ2-2; D is perhaps TRBD1 (6 bases). Germline V gene lookup returns CDR1 SGDLS and CDR2 YYNGEE. The CDR3 contains 14 residues. Trimming shortened V by 0 bases and J by 5 bases, and 8 bases separated the two germline ends. Here the CDR3 DNA reads TGTGCCAGCAGCGTAGGTCAGGGGACCGGGGAGCTGTTTTTT. It encodes CASSVGQGTGELFF.

This clone was counted only a few times. V gene TRBV24-1 combines with J gene TRBJ1-1, with D possibly matching TRBD1 (5 bases). V lost 3 bases and J 7 bases, leaving 11 bases between the germline ends. CDR1 is KGHDR, CDR2 SFDVKD, per germline. The CDR3 consists of 13 residues. The CDR3 region has the DNA TGTGCCACCAGTGATGGGGCGGGGGTTGAAGCTTTCTTT. This encodes CATSDGAGVEAFF.

The rearrangement uses TRBV29-1 and TRBJ1-4; a weak D match, TRBD1 (6 bases). The CDR3 consists of 13 residues. Per the germline V gene, CDR1 is SQVTM and CDR2 is ANQGSEA. V was pared by 4 bases and J by 7 bases, with 13 bases between. The CDR3 DNA reads as TGCAGCGTTGGTTGGGGGGGCGGTGAAAAACTGTTTTTT. This codes for CSVGWGGGEKLFF.

This clone was recorded a few times. This chain joins TRBV7-3 and TRBJ2-1, with D perhaps matching TRBD2 (6 bases). Germline V gene data show CDR1 as SGHTA and CDR2 as FQGTGA. This CDR3 is built from 14 residues. Trimming pared 11 bases from V and 3 bases from J, leaving 17 bases between. CDR3 amino acids: CAPPPGTLYNEQFF. CDR3 DNA sequence: TGTGCCCCTCCCCCGGGGACTCTCTACAATGAGCAGTTCTTC.

V usage is TRBV4-1 and J usage is TRBJ1-2; D ambiguous. Germline CDR1 and CDR2: MGHRA and YSYEKL. V was trimmed by 5 bases and J by 4 bases, leaving 17 bases between them. This CDR3 is built from 15 residues. CDR3 coding DNA: TGCGCCAGCAGCTCAAGATGGGAGGGTAGCTATGGCTACACCTTC. Amino acid sequence: CASSSRWEGSYGYTF.

This clone was seen only a few times. This chain links TRBV15 with TRBJ2-1, with D possibly TRBD2 on 5 matching bases. Per germline, CDR1 LNHNV and CDR2 YYDKDF (reference sequence). CDR3 length: 13 amino acids. V dropped 3 bases and J dropped 10 bases, with 13 bases sitting between them. The CDR3 DNA sequence: TGTGCCACCAGCAGGGGAAGAAGGAGGGAGCAGTTCTTC. Residues: CATSRGRRREQFF.

This clone has more than one count but fewer than ten. V usage is TRBV28 and J usage is TRBJ1-2, with 9 bases identical to TRBD1. The germline gives CDR1 MDHEN, CDR2 SYDVKM. The J segment lost 6 bases and the V segment lost 4 bases, leaving 12 bases of the junction unmatched. This CDR3 is built from 16 residues. CDR3 sequence reads: CASSSPGTGRRHGYTF. The CDR3 DNA reads as TGTGCCAGCAGTTCCCCCGGGACAGGGCGTCGTCATGGCTACACCTTC.

The chain links TRBV5-1 to TRBJ2-2; D is ambiguous. In germline, CDR1 is SGHRS, CDR2 YFSETQ. Between the trimmed V and J ends, which lost 0 bases and 0 bases, there was a span of 9 bases. The CDR3 has 16 residues. CDR3 DNA sequence: TGCGCCAGCAGCTTGGCCTGGGCAACGAACACCGGGGAGCTGTTTTTT. It codes for CASSLAWATNTGELFF.

The J gene is TRBJ2-7, the V gene TRBV18; 7 bases are a match to TRBD1. Losses at the gene ends were 4 bases for V and 5 bases for J; bases not matched to a gene: 11. CDR1 and CDR2 (germline): KGHSH, LQKENI. The CDR3 has 15 residues. CDR3 nucleotide sequence: TGTGCCAGCTCACACGCGCCCGGGACAGTGGACGAGCAGTACTTC. As protein: CASSHAPGTVDEQYF.

This clone was counted a single time. The J gene is TRBJ2-7, the V gene TRBV6-5, with 10 bases aligning to TRBD2. CDR1 and CDR2 (germline): MNHEY, SVGAGI. V shed 6 bases and J 5 bases; nucleotides not matched to a gene: 7. The CDR3 is made up of 14 amino acids. CDR3 region: CASSKTSGRHEQYF. The CDR3 DNA reads as TGTGCCAGCAGCAAGACTAGCGGGCGGCACGAGCAGTACTTC.

V is TRBV5-1 and J is TRBJ1-1, with D perhaps matching TRBD1 (6 bases). The CDR3 runs to 15 residues. The germline gives CDR1 SGHRS, CDR2 YFSETQ. Trimming stripped 0 bases from V and 1 base from J, with 10 bases between. CDR3: CASSLVGGANTEAFF. CDR3 bases: TGCGCCAGCAGCTTGGTTGGGGGGGCGAACACTGAAGCTTTCTTT.

The chain combines TRBV7-6 with TRBJ2-1, with D perhaps matching TRBD1 (5 bases). Trimming removed 6 bases from V and 7 bases from J, with 10 bases in between. The length of the CDR3 is 12 residues. Germline-derived CDR1 and CDR2 are SGHVS and FNYEAQ. CDR3 sequence (DNA): TGTGCCAGCAGTCGGACATTTAATGAGCAGTTCTTC. It encodes CASSRTFNEQFF.

The J gene is TRBJ1-2, the V gene TRBV24-1; TRBD1 is a possible D gene (5 bases). From germline, CDR1 is KGHDR and CDR2 SFDVKD. Between the trimmed V and J ends, which lost 3 bases and 4 bases, there was a span of 8 bases. The CDR3 runs to 13 residues. The CDR3 coding sequence is TGTGCCACCAGTGATGACAGAGTCTATGGCTACACCTTC. Translated: CATSDDRVYGYTF.

The V call is TRBV5-4, the J call TRBJ2-1, with a tentative D call TRBD1 (6 bases). Per the germline V gene, CDR1 is SGHNT and CDR2 is YYREEE (reference sequence). V lost 5 bases and J 5 bases, leaving 20 bases between the germline ends. The CDR3 spans 16 residues. The CDR3 DNA reads TGTGCCAGCAGGCCCGAAGGCCAGGGGAGAAACAATGAGCAGTTCTTC. It translates to CASRPEGQGRNNEQFF.

The rearrangement links TRBV7-2 to TRBJ1-2; a weak D match, TRBD1 (5 bases). The CDR3 extends over 12 amino acids. Trimming left V 5 bases short and J 5 bases short, with 9 bases between. Germline V gene data show CDR1 as SGHTA and CDR2 as FQGNSA. The CDR3 DNA sequence: TGTGCCAGCAGCATCCAGGGTTATGGCTACACCTTC. It specifies CASSIQGYGYTF.

The chain couples TRBV7-9 to TRBJ1-6; D is ambiguous. This CDR3 is 12 amino acids long. CDR1 is SEHNR and CDR2 is FQNEAQ in the germline V gene (reference sequence). Trimming stripped 2 bases from V and 9 bases from J, with 5 bases between. The CDR3 sequence is CASSLSGSPLHF. The CDR3 nucleotides read TGTGCCAGCAGCTTATCCGGTTCACCCCTCCACTTT.

The chain employs TRBV29-1 and TRBJ1-3, with D possibly matching TRBD1 (6 bases). Trimming cost V 6 bases and J 0 bases, with 12 bases left between them. Germline CDR1 reads SQVTM; CDR2 reads ANQGSEA. The CDR3 loop spans 14 amino acids. The CDR3 bases are TGCAGCGTAGCCGGACAGTACTCTGGAAACACCATATATTTT. It specifies CSVAGQYSGNTIYF.

The chain couples TRBV9 to TRBJ1-2; 7 bases are shared with TRBD1. The CDR3 contains 15 residues. Germline V CDR1 and CDR2: SGDLS, YYNGEE. V lost 0 bases, J lost 9 bases, and 11 bases stayed unmatched. The CDR3 spells CASSVGQGGWFRYTF. DNA for the CDR3: TGTGCCAGCAGCGTAGGACAGGGCGGGTGGTTCCGCTACACCTTC.

The J gene is TRBJ1-3, the V gene TRBV13; D is possibly TRBD1 (6 bases). Germline assignment: CDR1 PRHDT and CDR2 FYEKMQ (reference sequence). The CDR3 consists of 14 residues. The V end was cut by 8 bases, the J end by 0 bases, with 11 bases between. The CDR3 DNA sequence: TGTGCCAGCCTGGACAGCCACTCTGGAAACACCATATATTTT. It specifies CASLDSHSGNTIYF. The entire variable domain, with the rest obtained from reference TRBV13 and TRBJ1-3, is as follows: AAGVIQSPRHLIKEKRETATLKCYPIPRHDTVYWYQQGPGQDPQFLISFYEKMQSDKGSIPDRFSAQQFSDYHSELNMSSLELGDSALYFCASLDSHSGNTIYFGEGSWLTVV.

The CDR3 sequence is CASSLQGVNSYEQYF. CDR3 nucleotides: TGTGCCAGCAGCTTGCAGGGGGTAAACTCCTACGAGCAGTACTTC. The J gene is TRBJ2-7, the V gene TRBV5-4; 7 bases match TRBD1. The CDR3 length is 15 residues. CDR1 is SGHNT, CDR2 YYREEE, per germline (reference sequence). V trimming: 1 base; J trimming: 0 bases; junction bases outside the gene matches: 4.

The count of this clone is one. The chain has TRBV19 and TRBJ1-6, with 7 bases that match TRBD1. V lost 7 bases, J lost 6 bases, and 9 bases stayed unmatched. Germline CDR1 reads LNHDA; CDR2 reads SQIVND (reference sequence). The CDR3 has 15 amino acids. CDR3: CASTRLDRPNSPLHF. The DNA of the CDR3 is TGTGCCAGTACTCGTTTGGACAGGCCTAATTCACCCCTCCACTTT.

This rearrangement joins TRBV6-6 to TRBJ1-1; TRBD1 is a possible D gene (6 bases). The ends were cut back, 8 bases at V and 1 base at J, with 11 bases in the middle. There are 13 residues in the CDR3. The germline gives CDR1 MNHNY, CDR2 SVGAGI (reference sequence). The CDR3 loop is CASRRGGNTEAFF. For the CDR3, the DNA is TGTGCCAGCCGCAGGGGCGGGAACACTGAAGCTTTCTTT.